Each of the 17 T cell receptor beta chains below was sequenced from the same sample in a study of T-cell reconstitution after alpha-beta-depleted transplantation in children (dated by TCRdb to 2016 to 2017). Receptors were amplified or captured by PCR. Sequencing was performed on an Illumina HiSeq 2500. TCR library preparation used molecular barcoding, with unique molecular identifiers applied to normalize quantification of the TCRbeta repertoire. Using fastp at Q25 and MiXCR, TCRdb reprocessed the public reads and kept productive beta chains. Merged by CDR3 protein, the rows form single entries marked with the most common genes and DNA. This sample comprises about 640,000 distinct CDR3 sequences, 16% of them detected only once. The ten largest clones add up to 0.8% to 1.1% of the sample. Sequencing was performed on PBMCs from the stem cell graft donor, taken from the stem cell graft. The source of these receptors is a human donor who donated a stem cell graft to a child with acute myeloid leukemia.

V and J are TRBV11-2 and TRBJ1-5; D gene uncertain. This CDR3 contains 13 residues. The V end was cut by 5 bases, the J end by 4 bases, with 9 bases between. Germline CDR1 and CDR2: SGHAT and FQNNGV. In DNA form, the CDR3 reads TGTGCCAGCAGCCTCCGATTTAATCAGCCCCAGCATTTT. The encoded protein is CASSLRFNQPQHF.

This clonotype was seen repeatedly, ten times or more. The chain joins TRBV20-1 to TRBJ1-1, with 7 bases aligning to TRBD1. With 3 bases clipped from V and 1 base from J, the junction kept 8 bases outside the gene matches. The germline V gene encodes CDR1 DFQATT and CDR2 SNEGSKA (reference sequence). The CDR3 consists of 15 residues. The CDR3 DNA reads as TGCAGTGCTAGGGAGGGGGCCAATACGAACACTGAAGCTTTCTTT. This encodes CSAREGANTNTEAFF.

At least ten counts were recorded for this clonotype. The chain has TRBV29-1 and TRBJ1-2; tentatively, D is TRBD1 (5 bases). The CDR3 has 12 amino acids. Germline V gives CDR1 SQVTM, CDR2 ANQGSEA. Trimming left V 3 bases short and J 7 bases short, with 12 bases between. CDR3 bases: TGCAGCGTTGACGGGAGGGGACCTGGCTACACCTTC. Its protein product is CSVDGRGPGYTF. The full variable domain, its missing parts supplied by reference TRBV29-1 and TRBJ1-2, is SAVISQKPSRDICQRGTSLTIQCQVDSQVTMMFWYRQQPGQSLTLIATANQGSEATYESGFVIDKFPISRPNLTFSTLTVSNMSPEDSSIYLCSVDGRGPGYTFGSGTRLTVV.

This clonotype was picked up a small number of times. This chain joins TRBV11-2 and TRBJ2-5; D might be TRBD2 (5 bases). The CDR3 loop spans 14 amino acids. Germline CDR1 and CDR2: SGHAT and FQNNGV. V was clipped by 5 bases and J by 2 bases, with 12 bases between them. Here the CDR3 DNA reads TGTGCCAGCAGCCAAGGGCGGGTACAAGAGACCCAGTACTTC. Translating gives CASSQGRVQETQYF.

The chain joins TRBV6-1 to TRBJ2-1; the D is unclear. The CDR3 length is 13 residues. The germline CDR1 and CDR2 sequences are MNHNS and SASEGT. The V end lost 2 bases, the J end lost 3 bases, and 5 bases lay between the germline ends. DNA for the CDR3: TGTGCCAGCAGTGAAAACAGCTACAATGAGCAGTTCTTC. It is translated as CASSENSYNEQFF.

Regarding this clonotype: This could be a read error, since a much larger clone is one nucleotide away. The DNA of the CDR3 is TGCAGTGCTAGCACGGGACTAGCGGACACAGATACGCAGTGTTTT. Translation: CSASTGLADTDTQCF. The rearrangement links TRBV20-1 to TRBJ2-3; 11 bases are a match to TRBD2. The CDR3 is made up of 15 amino acids. Germline values: CDR1 DFQATT, CDR2 SNEGSKA (reference sequence).

This clonotype came up a few times. The chain carries TRBV15 and TRBJ1-1; 7 nucleotides line up with TRBD1. Germline loops: CDR1 LNHNV, CDR2 YYDKDF (reference sequence). With 5 bases clipped from V and 4 bases from J, the junction kept 7 bases outside the gene matches. The CDR3 is 14 amino acids. CDR3 nucleotide sequence: TGTGCCACCAGCCTGGAGGGGGCGGGCACTGAAGCTTTCTTT. Its protein is CATSLEGAGTEAFF.

Points on this clonotype: A clone one base away is much larger, so this may be a read error. The V and J genes are TRBV20-1 and TRBJ2-1; 7 nucleotides match TRBD2. The CDR3 loop spans 15 amino acids. Germline lookup yields CDR1 DFQATT and CDR2 SNEGSKA (reference sequence). With 0 bases clipped from V and 5 bases from J, the junction kept 7 bases outside the gene matches. The CDR3 spells CSARDRLAADNEQFF. CDR3 bases: TGCAGTGCTAGAGATCGCCTAGCGGCCGACAATGAGCAGTTCTTC.

This clonotype was seen a handful of times. The gene calls are TRBV7-6 and TRBJ1-5, with D tentatively TRBD1 (5 bases). This CDR3 has 17 amino acids. The germline V and J ends were trimmed by 5 bases and 0 bases, with 17 bases remaining between them. CDR1 is SGHVS, CDR2 FNYEAQ, per germline. In DNA, the CDR3 is TGTGCCAGCAGCCCCGACAGTTACGACTATAGCAATCAGCCCCAGCATTTT. The encoded protein is CASSPDSYDYSNQPQHF.

This chain connects TRBV30 to TRBJ2-1; no reliable D call. The CDR3 consists of 15 residues. V was trimmed by 8 bases and J by 0 bases, leaving 17 bases between them. From germline, CDR1 is GTSNPN and CDR2 SVGIG (reference sequence). The CDR3 loop reads CAGQRTLSSYNEQFF. The CDR3 DNA is TGTGCCGGCCAGAGGACCTTGAGCTCCTACAATGAGCAGTTCTTC. Full variable domain (outside the CDR3, taken from reference TRBV30 and TRBJ2-1): SQTIHQWPATLVQPVGSPLSLECTVEGTSNPNLYWYRQAAGRGLQLLFYSVGIGQISSEVPQNLSASRPQDRQFILSSKKLLLSDSGFYLCAGQRTLSSYNEQFFGPGTRLTVL.

As regards this clonotype: A clone one base away is much larger, so this may be a read error. The chain recombines TRBV10-3 with TRBJ2-1, with D perhaps TRBD1 or TRBD2 (5 bases each). The CDR3 consists of 12 residues. Germline loops: CDR1 ENHRY, CDR2 SYGVKD. V shed 6 bases and J shed 5 bases, with 8 bases lying between them. CDR3 DNA sequence: TGTGCCATCAGGGGGACGGACAATGAGCAGTTCTTC. It encodes CAIRGTDNEQFF.

Many counts were recorded for this clonotype. The chain couples TRBV6-5 to TRBJ2-7; 9 bases are shared with TRBD1. CDR1 is MNHEY and CDR2 is SVGAGI in the germline V gene. The CDR3 runs 13 residues. Germline trimming cut 2 bases from V and 6 bases from J; bases unmatched to any gene: 2. CDR3 coding DNA: TGTGCCAGCAGTTACGGGACAGGGACCGAGCAGTACTTC. This codes for CASSYGTGTEQYF.

Turning to this clonotype: Being one base from a much bigger clone, this may be a read error. The chain couples TRBV9 to TRBJ1-4; the match to TRBD1 covers 8 bases. CDR1 and CDR2 (germline): SGDLS, YYNGEE. The CDR3 is made up of 17 amino acids. The CDR3 DNA reads TGTTCCAGCAGCACCTCTAACGGACAGGGAGGAGTTGAAAAACTGTTTTTT. Protein product: CSSSTSNGQGGVEKLFF.

This clonotype was seen repeatedly, ten times or more. The chain combines TRBV20-1 with TRBJ2-5; 12 nucleotides agree with TRBD2. Unmatched junction bases numbered 11, after V lost 0 bases and J lost 9 bases. The length of the CDR3 is 16 residues. CDR1 and CDR2 (germline): DFQATT, SNEGSKA (reference sequence). CDR3 protein: CSARDLASGGAAAQYF. The CDR3 DNA reads as TGCAGTGCTAGAGATCTGGCTAGCGGGGGGGCAGCGGCCCAGTACTTC.

There are many counts of this clonotype. The genes are TRBV7-2 and TRBJ2-5; D is unresolved. V lost 1 base to trimming and J lost 2 bases, with 5 bases between them. The CDR3 length is 13 residues. From germline, CDR1 is SGHTA and CDR2 FQGNSA. As DNA, the CDR3 is TGTGCCAGCAGCTTAGGGATACAAGAGACCCAGTACTTC. This sequence encodes CASSLGIQETQYF. The full variable domain, in which reference TRBV7-2 and TRBJ2-5 provide the parts outside the CDR3, is GAGVSQSPSNKVTEKGKDVELRCDPISGHTALYWYRQSLGQGLEFLIYFQGNSAPDKSGLPSDRFSAERTGGSVSTLTIQRTQQEDSAVYLCASSLGIQETQYFGPGTRLLVL.

The chain recombines TRBV5-1 with TRBJ2-2; no clear D gene. CDR3 size: 13 residues. The germline CDR1 and CDR2 sequences are SGHRS and YFSETQ. Deletions cut 2 bases from V and 4 bases from J, with 6 bases between. The CDR3 DNA reads TGCGCCAGCAGCTTCGGATTCACCGGGGAGCTGTTTTTT. It codes for CASSFGFTGELFF.

This clonotype was detected only a few times. The genes are TRBV24-1 and TRBJ1-2; D unresolved. Per the germline V gene, CDR1 is KGHDR and CDR2 is SFDVKD. The CDR3 loop spans 13 amino acids. V was shortened by 5 bases and J by 5 bases, with 11 bases between the two germline ends. The CDR3 DNA reads TGTGCCACCAGTGCCGGGGTTTTTTATGGCTACACCTTC. Translation gives CATSAGVFYGYTF.